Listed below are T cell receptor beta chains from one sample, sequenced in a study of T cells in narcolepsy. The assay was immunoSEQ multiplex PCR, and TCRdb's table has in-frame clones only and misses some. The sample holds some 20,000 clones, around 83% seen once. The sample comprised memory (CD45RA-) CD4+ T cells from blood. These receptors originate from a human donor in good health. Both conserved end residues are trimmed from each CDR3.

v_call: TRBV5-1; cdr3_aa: ASSFGGRTGELF
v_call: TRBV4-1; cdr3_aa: ASSQEFGGQPQH
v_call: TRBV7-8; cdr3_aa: ASSFGGGPQH
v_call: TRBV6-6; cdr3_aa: ASRTGGAYGYT
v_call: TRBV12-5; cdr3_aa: ASGFGQGVPDTQY
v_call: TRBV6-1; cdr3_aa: ASIRGLTEAF
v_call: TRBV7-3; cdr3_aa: ASSFDPSSYNEQF
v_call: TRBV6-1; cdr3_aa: ASSEMRPGEQY
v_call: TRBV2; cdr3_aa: ASSETRLAGGASGELF
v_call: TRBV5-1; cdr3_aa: ASSLLGSTDTQY
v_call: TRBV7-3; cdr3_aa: ASSLSGGSGQF
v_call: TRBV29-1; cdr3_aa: SVEVGGGGTEAF
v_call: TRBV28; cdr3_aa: ASSPPRPSYEQY
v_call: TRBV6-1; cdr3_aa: ASSRENIQY
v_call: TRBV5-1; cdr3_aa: ASSLQANYGYT
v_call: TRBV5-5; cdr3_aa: ASSLRTGSQPQH
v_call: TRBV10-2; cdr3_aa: ASSSSGGSAGGQF
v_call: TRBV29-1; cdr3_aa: SVGLSNQPQH
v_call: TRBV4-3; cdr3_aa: ASSQESGSGANVLT
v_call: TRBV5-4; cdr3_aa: ASSLGLAGSYEQY
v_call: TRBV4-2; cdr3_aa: ASSQLLAANYEQY
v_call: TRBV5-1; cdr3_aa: ASSSDPGKTGANVLT
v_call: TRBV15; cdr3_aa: ATSRDHGEQF
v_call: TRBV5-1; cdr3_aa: ASSVAGGPPDTQY
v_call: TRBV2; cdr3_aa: ASSLFRGGADTQY
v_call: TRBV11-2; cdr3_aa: ASSWTGDSTGANVLT
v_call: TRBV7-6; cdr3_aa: ASSPLRAGGTDTQY
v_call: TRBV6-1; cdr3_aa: ASSALAGAGGELF
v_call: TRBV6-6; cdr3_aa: ASSYDSSYNSPLH
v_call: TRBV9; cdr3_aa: ASSVGGGDYGYT
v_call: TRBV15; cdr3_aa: ATSSRQEAF
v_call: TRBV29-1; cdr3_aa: SVAMTGPDTQY